This T cell receptor (beta chain) originates from a study of blood T cell repertoires in COVID-19. On the study more broadly: Acute-phase and convalescent COVID-19 samples originated in the United States, Italy and Spain. Sample material is recorded as cDNA or gDNA derived from T cells, B-cell-depleted T cells, or PBMCs.

Per the authors' pipeline: Reference gene primer amplification yielded estimated nucleated cell counts. This table comes from immunoSEQ multiplex PCR, and its TCRdb copy is limited to in-frame clones, with some not included. The DNA was the basis for D and trimming; V, J and clone size are from that table. Of about 110,000 clones in the sample, over 80% were seen once. V lost 5 bases, J lost 4 bases, and 4 bases stayed unmatched. The CDR3 loop spans 15 amino acids. Germline V lookup: CDR1 SEHNR, CDR2 FQNEAQ (reference sequence). The V gene is TRBV7-9, the J gene TRBJ2-2; 10 nucleotides align to TRBD2. The origin of this receptor is a woman in her 70s with acute or convalescent COVID-19. The specimen was peripheral blood. The CDR3 loop reads CASSPTSGATGELFF. The CDR3 nucleotides are TGTGCCAGCAGCCCAACTAGCGGGGCCACCGGGGAGCTGTTTTTT.